The clone carrying this TCR beta chain showed up just a few times. What it recognizes is unknown. This entry is derived from a study of immune heterogeneity within non-small cell lung tumors. Study-wide results and caveats: The study found identical dominant CDR3 beta clonotypes recurring across tumor sites within a patient, alongside site-unique high-frequency clones. Correlation analysis showed that local T-cell clonality was moderately but significantly associated with local tumor mutational burden (R about 0.35).

A multiplex PCR containing 32 V primers and 13 J primers was used to amplify TCR beta CDR3. TCRdb reprocessed the multiplex PCR reads via MiXCR and lists one record per CDR3 protein. The top ten clones hold just over 15% of a sample with 1,500 to 2,000 distinct CDR3 sequences, 48% of them seen once. Bulk tumor genomic DNA, 450 to 750 ng per sample, was the template. Several biopsies per primary tumor, spaced far apart, were taken during surgery. The study enrolled patients with untreated, newly diagnosed non-small cell lung cancer who underwent curative surgery. There were 15 or so donors in total. They were all newly diagnosed non-small cell lung cancer patients undergoing surgery with curative intent. The source material was lung tumor tissue. The sequence came from a man between 60 and 70 years old with non-small cell lung cancer.

CDR3 nucleotides: TGTGCCGGGTACAGGGAATTTATTGAAGCTTTCTTT. Residues: CAGYREFIEAFF. The chain combines TRBV30 with TRBJ1-1; D may be TRBD1 (6 bases). Trimming took off 8 bases at V and 7 bases at J, with 17 bases between the two ends. The CDR3 has 12 amino acids. In germline, CDR1 is GTSNPN, CDR2 SVGIG (reference sequence).